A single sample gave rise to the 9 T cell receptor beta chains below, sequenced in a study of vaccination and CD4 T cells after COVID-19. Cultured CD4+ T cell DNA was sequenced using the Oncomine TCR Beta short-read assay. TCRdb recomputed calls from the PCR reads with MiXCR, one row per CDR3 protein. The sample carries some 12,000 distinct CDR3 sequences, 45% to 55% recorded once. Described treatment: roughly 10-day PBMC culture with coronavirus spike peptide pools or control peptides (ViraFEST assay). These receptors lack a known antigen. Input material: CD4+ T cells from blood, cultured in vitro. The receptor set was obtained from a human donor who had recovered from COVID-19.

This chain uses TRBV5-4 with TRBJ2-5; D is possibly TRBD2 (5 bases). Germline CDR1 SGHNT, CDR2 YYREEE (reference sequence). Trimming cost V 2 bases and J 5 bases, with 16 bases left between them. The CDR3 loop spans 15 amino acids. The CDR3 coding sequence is TGTGCCAGCAGCTTCCCAGCTGGAGGTATGGAGACCCAGTACTTC. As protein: CASSFPAGGMETQYF.

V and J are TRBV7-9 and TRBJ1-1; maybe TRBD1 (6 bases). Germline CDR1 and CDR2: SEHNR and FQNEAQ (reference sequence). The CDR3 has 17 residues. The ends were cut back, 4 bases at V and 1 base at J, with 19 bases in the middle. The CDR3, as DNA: TGTGCCAGCAGCTCCCCCAGGGGCGTTCACCAGAACACTGAAGCTTTCTTT. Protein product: CASSSPRGVHQNTEAFF.

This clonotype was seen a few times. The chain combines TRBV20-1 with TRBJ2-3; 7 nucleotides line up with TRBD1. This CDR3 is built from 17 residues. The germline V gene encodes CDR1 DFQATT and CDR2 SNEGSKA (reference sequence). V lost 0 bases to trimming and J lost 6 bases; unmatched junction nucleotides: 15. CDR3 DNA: TGCAGTGCTAGAGATATCCGGACAGGACGACCTGGGGATACGCAGTATTTT. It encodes CSARDIRTGRPGDTQYF.

CDR3 nucleotides: TGTGCCAGCAGCTTCCAGCTAGCCCGCGAGCAGTACTTC. Amino acids: CASSFQLAREQYF. The chain combines TRBV7-2 with TRBJ2-7, with D maybe TRBD2 (5 bases). CDR1 SGHTA and CDR2 FQGNSA come from the germline V gene. CDR3 length: 13 residues. Trimming cost V 3 bases and J 6 bases, with 12 bases left between them.

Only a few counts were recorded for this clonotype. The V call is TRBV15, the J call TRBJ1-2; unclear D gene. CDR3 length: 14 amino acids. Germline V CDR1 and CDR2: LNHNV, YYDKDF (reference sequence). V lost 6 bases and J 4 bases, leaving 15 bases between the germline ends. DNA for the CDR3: TGTGCCACCAGTGAGATACGGGGATCCTATGGCTACACCTTC. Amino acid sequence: CATSEIRGSYGYTF.

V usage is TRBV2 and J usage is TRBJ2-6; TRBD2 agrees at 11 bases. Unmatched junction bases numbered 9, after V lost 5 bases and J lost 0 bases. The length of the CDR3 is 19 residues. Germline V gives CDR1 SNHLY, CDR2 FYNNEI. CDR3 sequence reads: CASSILAGVRRSGANVLTF. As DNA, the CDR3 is TGTGCCAGCAGTATACTAGCGGGAGTACGTCGCTCTGGGGCCAACGTCCTGACTTTC.

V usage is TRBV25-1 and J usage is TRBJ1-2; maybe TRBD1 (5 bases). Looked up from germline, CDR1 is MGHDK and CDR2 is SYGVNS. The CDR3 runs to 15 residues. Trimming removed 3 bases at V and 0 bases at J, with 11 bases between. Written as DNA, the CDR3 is TGTGCCAGCAGTGATCCGGGACCGCCTAACTATGGCTACACCTTC. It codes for CASSDPGPPNYGYTF.

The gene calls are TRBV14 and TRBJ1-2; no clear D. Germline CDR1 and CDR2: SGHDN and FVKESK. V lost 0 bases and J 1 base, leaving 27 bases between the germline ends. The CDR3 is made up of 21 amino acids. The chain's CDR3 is CASSQDYNENKVGLLNYGYTF. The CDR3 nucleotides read TGTGCCAGCAGCCAAGATTATAACGAGAACAAGGTCGGACTTCTTAACTATGGCTACACCTTC. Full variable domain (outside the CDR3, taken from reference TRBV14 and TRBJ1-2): EAGVTQFPSHSVIEKGQTVTLRCDPISGHDNLYWYRRVMGKEIKFLLHFVKESKQDESGMPNNRFLAERTGGTYSTLKVQPAELEDSGVYFCASSQDYNENKVGLLNYGYTFGSGTRLTVV.

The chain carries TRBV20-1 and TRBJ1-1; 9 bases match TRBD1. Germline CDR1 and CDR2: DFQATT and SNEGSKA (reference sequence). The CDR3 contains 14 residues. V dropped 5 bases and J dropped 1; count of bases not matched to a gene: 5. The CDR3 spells CSAQAGQGNTEAFF. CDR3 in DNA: TGCAGTGCTCAGGCGGGACAGGGGAACACTGAAGCTTTCTTT.